A selection of T cell receptor beta chains follows, all from one sample in a study of neurological immune-mediated disorders. MiXCR was run by TCRdb on the 5' RACE reads, yielding one entry per CDR3 protein. The sample has about 55,000 distinct CDR3 sequences; 3.5% to 4% are singletons. Sequenced: CD4+ T cells from blood. The receptor source for this set is a woman aged 40 to 50 with multiple sclerosis. CDR3s include the opening cysteine and the closing phenylalanine or tryptophan. The order of the fields is CDR3 length, clone size, V gene, J gene, D gene, CDR3 protein, CDR3 DNA. The D gene is left open where the match is weak. Some rows mark clone size as missing; the rest say once, few, many or name a class of expanded clone.

>12|many|TRBV20-1|TRBJ2-2|NA
CSARPDTGELFF
TGCAGTGCTAGACCCGACACCGGGGAGCTGTTTTTT
>13|many|TRBV12-3/TRBV12-4|TRBJ1-2|NA
CASSLSTNYGYTF
TGTGCCAGCAGTTTAAGCACAAACTATGGCTACACCTTC
>13|NA|TRBV5-1|TRBJ1-2|TRBD1
CASRGTANYGYTF
TGCGCCAGCAGAGGGACAGCTAACTATGGCTACACCTTC
>13|many|TRBV11-2|TRBJ1-5|NA
CASSLVVRQPQHF
TGTGCCAGCAGCTTAGTTGTACGGCAGCCCCAGCATTTT
>14|many|TRBV12-3/TRBV12-4|TRBJ1-5|NA
CASSLTYSNQPQHF
TGTGCCAGCAGTTTGACGTATAGCAATCAGCCCCAGCATTTT
>14|many|TRBV5-1|TRBJ1-2|NA
CASSLGQVREGYTF
TGCGCCAGCAGCTTGGGGCAGGTCCGTGAGGGCTACACCTTC
>14|many|TRBV11-3|TRBJ2-1|NA
CASSFGAGSNEQFF
TGTGCCAGCAGCTTTGGTGCGGGGTCCAATGAGCAGTTCTTC
>13|once|TRBV21-1|TRBJ1-6|NA
CASRRRAYSPLHF
TGTGCCAGCCGGAGGAGAGCCTATTCACCCCTCCACTTT
>10|many|TRBV20-1|TRBJ2-5|NA
CSARKETQYF
TGCAGTGCTAGGAAAGAGACCCAGTACTTC
>13|NA|TRBV20-1|TRBJ1-5|NA
CSARVGRDQPQHF
TGCAGTGCCCGAGTGGGTAGGGATCAGCCCCAGCATTTT
>14|many|TRBV6-5|TRBJ1-2|TRBD1
CASKSPGQGDGYTF
TGTGCCAGCAAATCTCCGGGACAGGGCGATGGCTACACCTTC
>15|many|TRBV5-1|TRBJ2-3|TRBD2
CASTQRGYSTDTQYF
TGCGCCAGCACCCAGCGGGGGTATAGCACAGATACGCAGTATTTT
>13|many|TRBV20-1|TRBJ1-1|NA
CSARPEVNTEAFF
TGCAGTGCTAGGCCAGAAGTGAACACTGAAGCTTTCTTT
>14|many|TRBV6-6|TRBJ1-1|NA
CARTGREVAPEAFF
TGTGCCAGGACCGGCAGGGAGGTTGCCCCTGAAGCTTTCTTT
>14|many|TRBV6-5|TRBJ2-7|NA
CASRPRDFSGEQYF
TGTGCCAGCCGACCCCGGGACTTCTCGGGCGAGCAGTACTTC
>15|many|TRBV5-1|TRBJ2-2|NA
CASSLGRPNTGELFF
TGCGCCAGCAGCTTGGGGCGGCCGAACACCGGGGAGCTGTTTTTT
>13|many|TRBV12-3/TRBV12-4|TRBJ1-5|TRBD1
CASSVDRDQPQHF
TGTGCCAGCAGCGTAGACAGGGATCAGCCCCAGCATTTT
>13|NA|TRBV2|TRBJ2-1|TRBD2
CASSVRGGNEQFF
TGTGCCAGCAGTGTCCGGGGGGGCAATGAGCAGTTCTTC
>14|many|TRBV20-1|TRBJ2-2|NA
CSANDRLNTGELFF
TGCAGTGCAAACGACAGGCTAAACACCGGGGAGCTGTTTTTT
>18|few|TRBV5-1|TRBJ2-2|TRBD1
CASSSAFRQGAGTGELFF
TGCGCCAGCAGCTCCGCATTCCGACAGGGGGCGGGTACCGGGGAGCTGTTTTTT
>15|many|TRBV20-1|TRBJ1-1|NA
CSARGDGGLGTEAFF
TGCAGTGCTAGAGGAGACGGGGGGCTGGGGACTGAAGCTTTCTTT
>13|many|TRBV4-1|TRBJ1-1|NA
CASSQDRRFEAFF
TGCGCCAGCAGCCAAGATCGACGGTTTGAAGCTTTCTTT
>14|many|TRBV11-2|TRBJ2-7|NA
CASSLGQLSYEQYF
TGTGCCAGCAGCTTAGGGCAGCTGTCCTACGAGCAGTACTTC
>13|many|TRBV25-1|TRBJ2-7|NA
CASSEGGFHEQYF
TGTGCCAGCAGTGAGGGGGGTTTCCACGAGCAGTACTTC
>13|many|TRBV2|TRBJ1-6|TRBD1
CASSGQGDSPLHF
TGTGCCAGCAGTGGACAGGGAGATTCACCCCTCCACTTT
>17|many|TRBV15|TRBJ1-2|TRBD1
CATSRDLGTGVGYGYTF
TGTGCCACCAGCAGAGATCTAGGGACAGGAGTTGGCTATGGCTACACCTTC
>14|many|TRBV6-5|TRBJ1-1|NA
CASRPPGTASEAFF
TGTGCCAGCAGGCCCCCCGGGACGGCGAGTGAAGCTTTCTTT
>15|many|TRBV5-1|TRBJ1-2|NA
CASKEGVGANYGYTF
TGCGCCAGCAAAGAAGGCGTGGGGGCTAACTATGGCTACACCTTC
>17|many|TRBV5-1|TRBJ1-6|TRBD1
CASSRGTGGSYNSPLHF
TGCGCCAGCAGCCGGGGGACAGGGGGCTCCTATAATTCACCCCTCCACTTT
>16|many|TRBV5-1|TRBJ2-2|NA
CASSLRTGMDTGELFF
TGCGCCAGCAGCTTGCGAACAGGGATGGACACCGGGGAGCTGTTTTTT
>16|many|TRBV5-1|TRBJ2-2|NA
CASSLAHTGITGELFF
TGCGCCAGCAGCTTGGCACACACAGGGATCACCGGGGAGCTGTTTTTT